This is a list of T cell receptor beta chains from one sample in a study of early T cells in non-severe SARS-CoV-2 infection. TCRdb fed the 5' RACE reads into MiXCR, producing one record per CDR3 protein. The table shows roughly 30,000 distinct CDR3 sequences, with about 4.6% occurring only once. The sequenced material came from whole blood. The receptors derive from an adult who was a healthcare worker with PCR-confirmed SARS-CoV-2 infection or an uninfected control (not recorded which). CDR3s include the opening cysteine and the closing phenylalanine or tryptophan. D genes are given only for firm matches. Clone size appears in some rows only: once, few, many, or a class for an expanded clone.

v_gene	j_gene	d_gene	abundance	CDR3aa	CDR3nt
TRBV7-8	TRBJ1-1	.	many	CASSLALSWEAFF	TGTGCCAGCAGCTTGGCCCTCTCTTGGGAAGCTTTCTTT
TRBV2	TRBJ2-5	.	many	CASSERQYQETQYF	TGTGCCAGCAGCGAGCGACAATACCAAGAGACCCAGTACTTC
TRBV7-9	TRBJ1-1	.	few	CASSPVTGNTEAFF	TGTGCCAGCAGCCCTGTGACAGGGAACACTGAAGCTTTCTTT
TRBV7-9	TRBJ1-2	.	many	CASSLAGGGYTF	TGTGCCAGCAGCTTGGCCGGAGGTGGCTACACCTTC
TRBV6-1	TRBJ2-2	TRBD1	many	CASMDRGRTGELFF	TGTGCCAGCATGGACAGGGGTAGGACCGGGGAGCTGTTTTTT
TRBV5-4	TRBJ1-1	.	.	CASSHLGVITEAFF	TGTGCCAGCAGCCACCTGGGGGTTATCACTGAAGCTTTCTTT
TRBV7-6	TRBJ2-2	.	few	CASSLAGGPSGELFF	TGTGCCAGCAGCTTAGCGGGGGGGCCGTCCGGGGAGCTGTTTTTT
TRBV20-1	TRBJ1-1	.	many	CSARDSKSQGGEAFF	TGCAGTGCTAGAGACAGTAAAAGTCAAGGGGGTGAAGCTTTCTTT
TRBV29-1	TRBJ2-1	TRBD1	few	CSVEAQGGGSYNEQFF	TGCAGCGTTGAGGCACAGGGGGGCGGCTCCTACAATGAGCAGTTCTTC
TRBV5-5	TRBJ2-7	.	many	CASSLFGTSEQYF	TGTGCCAGCAGCTTGTTCGGGACGAGCGAGCAGTACTTC
TRBV7-2	TRBJ2-3	.	many	CASSLSNSVTQYF	TGTGCCAGCAGCTTAAGCAACTCAGTTACGCAGTATTTT
TRBV4-2	TRBJ2-5	.	.	CASSRTGYQETQYF	TGTGCCAGCAGCCGCACAGGGTACCAAGAGACCCAGTACTTC
TRBV7-8	TRBJ2-3	.	many	CASSDHLVAAFASTDTQYF	TGTGCCAGCAGCGACCACTTGGTAGCGGCCTTTGCAAGCACAGATACGCAGTATTTT
TRBV4-1	TRBJ1-2	.	.	CASSRESTGNYGYTF	TGCGCCAGCAGCCGCGAATCAACAGGGAACTATGGCTACACCTTC
TRBV5-1	TRBJ1-1	.	few	CASSLDSGRETEAFF	TGCGCCAGCAGCTTGGATTCGGGGAGAGAGACTGAAGCTTTCTTT
TRBV4-1	TRBJ2-2	TRBD1	many	CASSQDVTGVTGELFF	TGCGCCAGCAGCCAAGATGTGACAGGGGTCACCGGGGAGCTGTTTTTT
TRBV11-2	TRBJ2-2	.	many	CASMRYDNTGELFF	TGTGCCAGCATGCGTTACGATAACACCGGGGAGCTGTTTTTT
TRBV20-1	TRBJ2-3	.	many	CSARDAGHTDTQYF	TGCAGTGCTAGAGATGCCGGGCACACAGATACGCAGTATTTT
TRBV29-1	TRBJ2-1	TRBD2	few	CSVGSLAGEGEQFF	TGCAGCGTCGGCTCACTAGCGGGAGAGGGTGAGCAGTTCTTC
TRBV5-1	TRBJ2-2	.	many	CASSLSVTGELFF	TGCGCCAGCAGCTTATCAGTCACCGGGGAGCTGTTTTTT
TRBV7-6	TRBJ2-7	TRBD1	.	CASSHGTGNYEQYF	TGTGCCAGCAGCCACGGGACAGGAAACTACGAGCAGTACTTC
TRBV6-2/TRBV6-3	TRBJ2-2	.	few	CASSYSSPGARGTGELFF	TGTGCCAGCAGTTACTCGTCTCCGGGGGCACGCGGCACCGGGGAGCTGTTTTTT
TRBV2	TRBJ1-6	TRBD1	many	CASSSGDRGDSPLHF	TGTGCCAGCAGCTCGGGGGACAGGGGAGATTCACCCCTCCACTTT
TRBV27	TRBJ2-3	.	many	CASKEYGDTQYF	TGTGCCAGCAAGGAGTACGGAGATACGCAGTATTTT
TRBV18	TRBJ1-1	TRBD1	many	CASSTGTGMQKAFF	TGTGCCAGCTCAACCGGGACAGGGATGCAAAAAGCTTTCTTT